This TCR beta chain was found in a study of identifying expanded T cells in peripheral blood. The CDR3 extends over 16 amino acids. Trimming stripped 1 base from V and 1 base from J, with 12 bases between. Germline CDR1 MNHNS, CDR2 SASEGT. Clones were sequenced by immunoSEQ multiplex PCR, and TCRdb holds only the in-frame ones, with some missing. This table has tens of thousands of clones, 65% to 90% appearing once. Input material: blood. The origin of this receptor is a person between 18 and 75 years old in good health. V gene TRBV6-1 combines with J gene TRBJ2-3, with unresolved D. The CDR3 sequence is CASSEGWGGGTDTQYF. The DNA of the CDR3 is TGTGCCAGCAGTGAAGGATGGGGTGGCGGCACAGATACGCAGTATTTT.